The clone carrying this TCR beta chain was observed a handful of times. This record belongs to a study of response to subunit inactivated influenza vaccine. Germline lookup yields CDR1 DFQATT and CDR2 SNEGSKA (reference sequence). The CDR3 runs to 13 residues. Deletions cut 7 bases from V and 0 bases from J, with 10 bases between. TCRdb recomputed calls from the RT-PCR reads with MiXCR, one row per CDR3 protein. The sample consists of more than 550,000 distinct CDR3 sequences, approximately 12% of them appearing once. This specimen was PBMCs from blood, taken on the day of vaccination. V gene TRBV20-1 combines with J gene TRBJ2-1; D gene uncertain. This clonotype originated in a man aged 45-65 years who received an inactivated influenza vaccine. Written as DNA, the CDR3 is TGCAGTGGGGCGTCACACTCCTACAATGAGCAGTTCTTC. Protein sequence: CSGASHSYNEQFF.